This T cell receptor (beta chain) was sequenced in a study of T cell repertoires in cytomegalovirus infection (dated by TCRdb to about 2019). Concerning the study at large: The HLA type of each donor mattered for the analysis, because public TCR beta signatures pointed to carriage of CMV infection along with the matching HLA type. General conclusions and limits of the study: In both this cohort and an independent cohort of 300 to 450 donors, the cumulative frequency of public TCR beta family members distinguished carriers of CMV infection plus the relevant HLA type. The ex vivo response was dominated by HLA-C-restricted CMV-specific TCR beta clonotypes, which also provided the single most frequent clonotype in two of eight donors.

Sequencing was performed on an Illumina HiSeq 1500. TCRdb took the public reads, trimmed them with fastp at Q25, ran MiXCR for clone calling and kept in-frame beta chains. Rows with a matching CDR3 protein are joined into one entry that keeps the most common DNA and genes. The sample contains fewer than 550,000 distinct CDR3 sequences, about 11% of them found a single time. Clones ranked in the top ten supply about 10% of the sample. Trimming removed 4 bases from V and 4 bases from J; the gene matches leave 8 bases unexplained. CDR1 and CDR2 are drawn from the germline V gene: SGHDT, YYEEEE. From its cysteine to its phenylalanine, the CDR3 spans 15 amino acids. The read is trimmed to its CDR3 DNA, 45 bases read in frame from base 1. Many counts were recorded for this clonotype. No cognate antigen has been identified for it. Qualities for individual bases were not recorded, and no much larger clone is one base off.

The chain is made from TRBV5-6 and TRBJ2-1; 7 junctional bases match TRBD1. Sequenced: PBMCs. The receptor was derived from a human donor in good health (CMV status not recorded). Some clones in this sample may be carry-over from other donors' samples. The CDR3 region has the sequence CASSPGTEYYNEQFF. The sequenced DNA is TGTGCCAGCAGCCCCGGGACAGAGTATTACAATGAGCAGTTCTTC.